The sequence of this TCR beta chain was determined in a study of T cells in Graves' hyperthyroidism and ophthalmopathy. Broader study findings: Most expanded thyroid clonotypes above 0.001 also appeared in blood.

RNA transcripts provided the source from which TCR beta CDR3 regions were amplified. First-round RT-PCR of the TCR CDR3 relied on the HTBI primer set. Each CDR3 protein gets one entry after TCRdb re-called the multiplex PCR reads with MiXCR. The table has around 530,000 distinct CDR3 sequences, 17% seen once. The CDR3 runs to 14 residues. CDR1 is SGHTA, CDR2 FQGNSA, per germline. Trimming shortened V by 5 bases and J by 5 bases, and 15 bases separated the two germline ends. This clonotype was observed at least ten times. Its antigen remains unknown. The genes are TRBV7-2 and TRBJ1-1; no clear D. Sequenced sample: blood. The receptor comes from a woman younger than 35 with Graves' ophthalmopathy. This CDR3 is CASSPSGPGTEAFF. CDR3 DNA sequence: TGTGCCAGCAGCCCCTCTGGGCCGGGGACTGAAGCTTTCTTT.